Given below is one TCR beta chain in context. The antigen remains undetermined. TCRdb keeps only in-frame clones here, not all; method: immunoSEQ multiplex PCR. This sample carries some 64,000 clones, about 94% of them seen once, and the ten largest clones take 2.5% to 3%. The sample is drawn from a study of T cells after posttransplantation cyclophosphamide. Whole-study findings and limits: Skin or GI-infiltrating T cells shared few TRB sequences with blood.

V lost 8 bases and J 0 bases, leaving 11 bases between the germline ends. Looked up from germline, CDR1 is MDHEN and CDR2 is SYDVKM. This CDR3 has 13 amino acids. The TCR comes from a woman in her twenties or thirties in good health and a related stem cell transplant donor. V usage is TRBV28 and J usage is TRBJ2-7, with D tentatively TRBD1 (7 bases). The sequencing input was PBMCs. The CDR3 reads CASQGGASYEQYF. The CDR3 DNA sequence: TGTGCCAGCCAGGGGGGCGCCTCCTACGAGCAGTACTTC.